This T cell receptor beta chain was sequenced in a study of shared clonotypes between healthy human individuals. CDR3 length equals 13 residues. Germline-derived CDR1 and CDR2 are MNHEY and SVGAGI. Trimming left V 5 bases short and J 8 bases short, with 13 bases between. Naive CD8 cells were CD45RO-negative, positively selected for CCR7, excluding terminally differentiated effector memory CD45RA+ cells. TCRdb's copy holds only in-frame clones and misses some; the assay was immunoSEQ multiplex PCR. The sample has about 1,800,000 clones, around 96% seen once. The receptor was isolated from a man aged 18 to 29 in good health. Source material: naive CD8+ T cells sorted from blood. The V gene is TRBV6-5, the J gene TRBJ2-1; possible D gene TRBD2, 6 bases. The CDR3 loop is CASSDGTRDEQFF. CDR3 DNA sequence: TGTGCCAGCAGTGATGGGACTCGCGATGAGCAGTTCTTC.